The entry below gives a single T cell receptor (beta chain) sequence along with its context. From unsorted bulk tissue weighing roughly 18-31 mg, DNA and RNA were co-extracted. Synthesis of TCR beta cDNA was carried out from 500 ng total RNA with a constant-region primer. Libraries covering TCR beta were generated through three nested multiplex PCR rounds (using a slightly modified ARM-PCR). Two initial PCR rounds of approximately 10 cycles each paired TRBV1-TRBV30 forward primers with a C-beta reverse primer. TCRdb re-called the multiplex PCR reads through MiXCR, storing one row per CDR3 protein. The sample yields more than 95,000 distinct CDR3 sequences, 60% to 80% seen once. This record belongs to a study of tumor-infiltrating lymphocytes in primary liver carcinoma. Across the study: Stage T1-T3 N0M0 tumors spanned about 4 to 11 cm.

CDR1 and CDR2 (germline): SGHAT, FQNNGV. The length of the CDR3 is 13 residues. The V gene lost 4 bases and the J gene lost 2 bases, with 9 bases spanning the gap. The chain has TRBV11-2 and TRBJ2-7, with D hard to call. The sequenced material came from liver tumor tissue from sampling region 3. Subset denoted: tumor region T3, left-lateral pole. The origin of this receptor is a woman aged 60-70 years with primary liver carcinoma and hepatitis B virus infection. CDR3 in DNA: TGTGCCAGCAGCTGTGGATGGCCCTACGAGCAGTACTTC. Translated, it gives CASSCGWPYEQYF.